This T cell receptor (beta chain) appears in the sequencing data of a study of T cell responses to AZD1222 COVID-19 vaccine. Study as a whole: Second-dose intervals near 4 or 12 weeks were combined. General study findings and limits: The sample set comprised mostly white British donors with more females, and clonal diversity was possibly underestimated.

To note about this clone: Its target is unknown.

Germline CDR1 and CDR2: MDHEN and SYDVKM. The CDR3 length is 14 residues. V shed 6 bases and J shed 5 bases, with 17 bases lying between them. Sequencing used immunoSEQ multiplex PCR; TCRdb keeps in-frame clones, though not all of them. This sample has 150,000 or so clones, with about nine tenths found just once. The chain recombines TRBV28 with TRBJ2-7, with D possibly being TRBD2 (6 bases). Sample: peripheral blood, taken on day 0 of AZD1222 vaccination. The TCR comes from an adult in good health. As DNA, the CDR3 is TGTGCCAGCAGGCCCTGGAGGGGCGCCAACGAGCAGTACTTC. Translated: CASRPWRGANEQYF. The whole variable domain, filled in from reference TRBV28 and TRBJ2-7, reads DVKVTQSSRYLVKRTGEKVFLECVQDMDHENMFWYRQDPGLGLRLIYFSYDVKMKEKGDIPEGYSVSREKKERFSLILESASTNQTSMYLCASRPWRGANEQYFGPGTRLTVT.